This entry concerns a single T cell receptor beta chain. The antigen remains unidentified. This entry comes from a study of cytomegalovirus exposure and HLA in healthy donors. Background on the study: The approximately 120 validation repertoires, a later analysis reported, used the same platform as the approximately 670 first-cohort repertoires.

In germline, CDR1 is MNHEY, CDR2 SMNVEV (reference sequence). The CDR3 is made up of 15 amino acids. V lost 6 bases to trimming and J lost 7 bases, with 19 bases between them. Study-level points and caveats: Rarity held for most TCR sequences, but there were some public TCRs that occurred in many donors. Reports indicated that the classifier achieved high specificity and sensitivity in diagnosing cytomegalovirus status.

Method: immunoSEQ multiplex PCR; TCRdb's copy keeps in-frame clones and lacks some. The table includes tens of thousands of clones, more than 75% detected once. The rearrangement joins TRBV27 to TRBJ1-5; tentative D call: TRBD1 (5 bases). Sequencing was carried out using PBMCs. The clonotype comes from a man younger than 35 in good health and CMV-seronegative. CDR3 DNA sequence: TGTGCCAGCAGCGCTAAGGGGCCCTATGGCCAGCCCCAGCATTTT. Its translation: CASSAKGPYGQPQHF.